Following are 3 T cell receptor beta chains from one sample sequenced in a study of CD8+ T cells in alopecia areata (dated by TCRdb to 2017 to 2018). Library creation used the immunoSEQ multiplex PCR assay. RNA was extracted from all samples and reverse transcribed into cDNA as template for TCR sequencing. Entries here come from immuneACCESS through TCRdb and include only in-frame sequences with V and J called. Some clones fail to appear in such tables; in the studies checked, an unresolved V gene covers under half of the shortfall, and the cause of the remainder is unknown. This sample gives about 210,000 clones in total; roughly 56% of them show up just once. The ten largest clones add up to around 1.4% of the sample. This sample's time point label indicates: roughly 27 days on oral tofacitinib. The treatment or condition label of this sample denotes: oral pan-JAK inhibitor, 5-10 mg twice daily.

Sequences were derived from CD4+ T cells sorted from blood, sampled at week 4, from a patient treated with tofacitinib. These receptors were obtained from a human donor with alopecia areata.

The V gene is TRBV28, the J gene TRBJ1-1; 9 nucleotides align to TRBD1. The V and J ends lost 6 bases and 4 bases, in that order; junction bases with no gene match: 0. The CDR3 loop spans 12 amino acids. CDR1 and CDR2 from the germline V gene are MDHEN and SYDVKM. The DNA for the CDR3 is TGTGCCAGCAGGACAGGGGGCACTGAAGCTTTCTTT. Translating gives CASRTGGTEAFF.

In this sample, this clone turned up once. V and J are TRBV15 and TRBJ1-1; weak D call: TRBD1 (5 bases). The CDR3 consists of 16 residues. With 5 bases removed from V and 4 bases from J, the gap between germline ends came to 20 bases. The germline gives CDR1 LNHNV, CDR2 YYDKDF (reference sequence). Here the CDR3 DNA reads TGTGCCACCAGCGTCCTAGGCCGGGGCGGTTTCACTGAAGCTTTCTTT. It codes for CATSVLGRGGFTEAFF.

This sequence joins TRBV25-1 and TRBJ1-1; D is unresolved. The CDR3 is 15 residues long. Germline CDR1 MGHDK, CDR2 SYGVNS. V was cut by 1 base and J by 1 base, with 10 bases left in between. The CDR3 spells CASSESGGRNTEAFF. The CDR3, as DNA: TGTGCCAGCAGTGAATCGGGAGGGCGGAACACTGAAGCTTTCTTT.